The next 16 T cell receptor beta chains were all read from a single sample in a study of spatial heterogeneity in lung cancer. Study-level points and caveats: Counts of expanded alpha and beta TCRs within tumors tracked the tumor nonsynonymous mutation count.

No antigen has been identified for these receptors. As to time point: sample taken at primary tumor resection. MiXCR, applied by TCRdb to the 5' RACE reads, yields one record per CDR3 protein. This sample has 9,500 to 14,000 distinct CDR3 sequences, with about 14% found just once. This sample comprised lung tumor tissue, obtained at surgery. The receptors stem from a male donor with early-stage non-small cell lung cancer.

The chain couples TRBV6-1 to TRBJ2-7, with D perhaps matching TRBD1 or TRBD2 (5 bases each). Looked up from germline, CDR1 is MNHNS and CDR2 is SASEGT. The CDR3 is 15 amino acids. Trimming removed 3 bases from V and 1 base from J, with 13 bases in between. The CDR3 DNA is TGTGCCAGCAGTGAGATGAGGGGCATTTCCTACGAGCAGTACTTC. Amino acid sequence: CASSEMRGISYEQYF.

There are many counts of this clonotype. The J gene is TRBJ2-7, the V gene TRBV11-2, with D possibly being TRBD1 or TRBD2 (6 bases each). The V and J ends lost 5 bases and 3 bases respectively, with 17 bases between them. Germline V lookup: CDR1 SGHAT, CDR2 FQNNGV. The CDR3 has 15 residues. The CDR3 reads CASSPTGLGLYEQYF. CDR3 nucleotides: TGTGCCAGCAGCCCGACAGGTTTGGGACTCTACGAGCAGTACTTC.

The table lists this clonotype with many counts. The chain recombines TRBV6-1 with TRBJ2-6; a possible D gene is TRBD1 (5 bases). CDR3 length equals 17 residues. The germline V gene has CDR1 MNHNS and CDR2 SASEGT. Trimming removed 2 bases at V and 4 bases at J, with 15 bases between. Here the CDR3 DNA reads TGTGCCAGCAGTGAATTTTACAGGCCGGGCGGGGCCAACGTCCTGACTTTC. This translates into CASSEFYRPGGANVLTF.

The V gene is TRBV20-1, the J gene TRBJ2-7; no clear D. This CDR3 contains 10 residues. Trimming cost V 2 bases and J 6 bases, with 5 bases left between them. In germline, CDR1 is DFQATT, CDR2 SNEGSKA (reference sequence). The CDR3 reads CSARWGEQYF. For the CDR3, the DNA is TGCAGTGCTAGATGGGGCGAGCAGTACTTC.

By share of the sample, this clonotype is medium-sized (0.01 to 0.1%). V gene TRBV11-2 combines with J gene TRBJ2-1; 8 positions match TRBD2. V was pared by 2 bases and J by 5 bases, with 2 bases of the junction left unmatched. Germline CDR1 is SGHAT and CDR2 is FQNNGV. This CDR3 has 14 amino acids. The CDR3 loop is CASSLSGGDNEQFF. CDR3 nucleotides: TGTGCCAGCAGCTTAAGCGGGGGAGACAATGAGCAGTTCTTC.

Relative to its sample, this clonotype is medium-sized (0.01 to 0.1%). The chain joins TRBV27 to TRBJ2-1, with TRBD2 as a possible D gene (6 bases). In germline, CDR1 is MNHEY, CDR2 SMNVEV (reference sequence). Deletions cut 1 base from V and 0 bases from J, with 7 bases between. The CDR3 is 15 residues long. In nucleotides, the CDR3 is TGTGCCAGCAGTTTATTCGGGAGCTCCTACAATGAGCAGTTCTTC. Its translation: CASSLFGSSYNEQFF.

This clonotype was counted at least ten times. The V and J genes are TRBV28 and TRBJ2-7; TRBD2 matches 7 bases. V shed 3 bases and J 0 bases; nucleotides not matched to a gene: 8. The CDR3 is 16 residues long. Per germline, CDR1 MDHEN and CDR2 SYDVKM. Here the CDR3 DNA reads TGTGCCAGCAGTTTTCTCGCGGGAGTTCCCTCCTACGAGCAGTACTTC. Translated, it gives CASSFLAGVPSYEQYF. Supplemented by reference TRBV28 and TRBJ2-7, the full variable domain reads DVKVTQSSRYLVKRTGEKVFLECVQDMDHENMFWYRQDPGLGLRLIYFSYDVKMKEKGDIPEGYSVSREKKERFSLILESASTNQTSMYLCASSFLAGVPSYEQYFGPGTRLTVT.

This chain links TRBV4-3 with TRBJ2-7; possibly TRBD2 for D (6 bases). Germline values: CDR1 LGHNA, CDR2 YSLEER. V dropped 1 base and J dropped 6 bases, with 19 bases sitting between them. This CDR3 contains 16 residues. The CDR3: CASSQGRGLILGEQYF. CDR3 bases: TGCGCCAGCAGCCAAGGACGGGGACTCATTCTCGGCGAGCAGTACTTC.

V usage is TRBV29-1 and J usage is TRBJ2-7; 14 bases are a match to TRBD2. The CDR3 has 16 amino acids. Germline V gene lookup returns CDR1 SQVTM and CDR2 ANQGSEA. V lost 2 bases to trimming and J lost 7 bases; unmatched junction nucleotides: 10. The CDR3 loop is CSVEYRTSGRPYEQYF. The CDR3 DNA follows: TGCAGCGTTGAATATCGGACTAGCGGGAGGCCTTATGAGCAGTACTTC.

This clonotype was recorded at least ten times. This rearrangement joins TRBV18 to TRBJ1-1; perhaps TRBD1 as D (5 bases). Trimming removed 3 bases at V and 1 base at J, with 9 bases between. Germline lookup yields CDR1 KGHSH and CDR2 LQKENI. CDR3 length equals 14 residues. The CDR3 region has the DNA TGTGCCAGCTCACCCCGGACAAGGAACACTGAAGCTTTCTTT. This sequence encodes CASSPRTRNTEAFF.

This clonotype was observed at least ten times. This chain joins TRBV4-3 and TRBJ1-5, with D tentatively TRBD1 (6 bases). This CDR3 has 16 residues. V was shortened by 4 bases and J by 1 base, with 14 bases between the two germline ends. Germline CDR1 is LGHNA and CDR2 is YSLEER. CDR3 sequence: CASSLDSGLSNQPQHF. In DNA, the CDR3 is TGCGCCAGCAGCCTGGACAGTGGCCTCAGCAATCAGCCCCAGCATTTT.

This clonotype is medium-sized within its sample. The genes are TRBV5-5 and TRBJ2-2, with 8 bases matching TRBD2. The CDR3 sequence is 15 residues long. The V gene end was trimmed by 0 bases and the J gene end by 6 bases; junction bases not matched to a gene: 4. Germline V CDR1 and CDR2: SGHKS, YYEKEE (reference sequence). CDR3 protein: CASSLVGAGAGELFF. For the CDR3, the DNA is TGTGCCAGCAGCTTGGTGGGAGCGGGGGCCGGGGAGCTGTTTTTT.

This clonotype was picked up many times. The chain employs TRBV29-1 and TRBJ2-3; D possibly matches TRBD1 or TRBD2 (5 bases each). Germline values: CDR1 SQVTM, CDR2 ANQGSEA. This CDR3 region has 14 residues. V lost 4 bases and J lost 2, with 13 bases in between. In DNA form, the CDR3 reads TGCAGCGTTGCGGTCGGGACGTCCACAGATACGCAGTATTTT. As protein: CSVAVGTSTDTQYF.

This sequence joins TRBV15 and TRBJ2-1; 8 bases agree with TRBD2. Germline CDR1 is LNHNV and CDR2 is YYDKDF (reference sequence). The CDR3 totals 15 residues. The V gene end was trimmed by 5 bases and the J gene end by 8 bases; junction bases not matched to a gene: 11. CDR3 amino acids: CATSPRWLAGDEQFF. For the CDR3, the DNA is TGTGCCACCAGCCCCCGGTGGCTAGCGGGTGATGAGCAGTTCTTC. The whole variable domain, remainder taken from reference TRBV15 and TRBJ2-1, is DAMVIQNPRYQVTQFGKPVTLSCSQTLNHNVMYWYQQKSSQAPKLLFHYYDKDFNNEADTPDNFQSRRPNTSFCFLDIRSPGLGDTAMYLCATSPRWLAGDEQFFGPGTRLTVL.

At least ten counts were recorded for this clonotype. The chain recombines TRBV4-2 with TRBJ2-3, with 8 bases that match TRBD2. Germline V gene data show CDR1 as LGHNA and CDR2 as YNFKEQ. The CDR3 is 16 amino acids. V dropped 2 bases and J dropped 0; count of bases not matched to a gene: 4. This chain's CDR3 is CASSQQAGASTDTQYF. The CDR3 DNA follows: TGTGCCAGCAGCCAACAAGCGGGGGCAAGCACAGATACGCAGTATTTT.

This clonotype was observed at least ten times. The rearrangement uses TRBV19 and TRBJ2-1; no clear D gene. Trimming took off 5 bases at V and 6 bases at J, with 20 bases between the two ends. The CDR3 loop spans 16 amino acids. Looked up from germline, CDR1 is LNHDA and CDR2 is SQIVND (reference sequence). CDR3: CASSGWGTQSVNEQFF. For the CDR3, the DNA is TGTGCCAGTAGTGGGTGGGGAACACAATCAGTCAATGAGCAGTTCTTC.